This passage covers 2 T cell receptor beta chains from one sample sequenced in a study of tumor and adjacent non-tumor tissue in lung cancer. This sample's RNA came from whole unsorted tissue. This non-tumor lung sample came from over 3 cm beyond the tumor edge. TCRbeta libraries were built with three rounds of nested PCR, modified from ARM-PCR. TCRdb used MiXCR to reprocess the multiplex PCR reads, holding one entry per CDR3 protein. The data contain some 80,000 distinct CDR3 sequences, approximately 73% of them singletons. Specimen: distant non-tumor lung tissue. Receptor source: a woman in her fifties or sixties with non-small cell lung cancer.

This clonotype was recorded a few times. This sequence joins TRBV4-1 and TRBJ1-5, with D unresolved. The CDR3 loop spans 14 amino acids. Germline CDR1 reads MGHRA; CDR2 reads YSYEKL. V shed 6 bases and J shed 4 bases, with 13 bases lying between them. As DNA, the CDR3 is TGCGCCAGCAGTCAACAGAAATATAATCAGCCCCAGCATTTT. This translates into CASSQQKYNQPQHF.

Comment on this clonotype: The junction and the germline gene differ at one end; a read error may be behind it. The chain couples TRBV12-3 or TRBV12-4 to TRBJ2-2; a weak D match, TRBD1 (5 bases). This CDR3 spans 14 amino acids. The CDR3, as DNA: TGTGTCAGCAAAAGAGACAGAAACACCCGGGAGCTGTTTTTT. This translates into CVSKRDRNTRELFF.